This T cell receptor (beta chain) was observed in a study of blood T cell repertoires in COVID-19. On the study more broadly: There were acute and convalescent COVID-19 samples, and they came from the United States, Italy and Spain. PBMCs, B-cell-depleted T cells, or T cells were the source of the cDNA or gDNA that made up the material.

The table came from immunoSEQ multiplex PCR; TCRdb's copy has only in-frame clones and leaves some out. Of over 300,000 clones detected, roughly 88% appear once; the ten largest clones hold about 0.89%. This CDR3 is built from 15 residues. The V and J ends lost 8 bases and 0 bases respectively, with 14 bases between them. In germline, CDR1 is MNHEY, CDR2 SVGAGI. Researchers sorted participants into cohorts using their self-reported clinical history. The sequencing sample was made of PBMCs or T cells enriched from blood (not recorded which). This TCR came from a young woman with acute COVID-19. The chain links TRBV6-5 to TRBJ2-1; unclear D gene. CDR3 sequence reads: CASSERLDSYNEQFF. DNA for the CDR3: TGTGCCAGCTCCGAAAGACTGGACTCCTACAATGAGCAGTTCTTC.